This TCR beta chain was found in a study of vaccination effects on CD4 cells after COVID-19. The table came from immunoSEQ multiplex PCR; TCRdb's copy has only in-frame clones and leaves some out. The data contain 55,000 to 80,000 clones, under 75% of them singletons. V lost 2 bases to trimming and J lost 8 bases, with 9 bases between them. Germline V lookup: CDR1 SEHNR, CDR2 FQNEAQ (reference sequence). The CDR3 is made up of 13 amino acids. This clone showed up just a few times. Antigen unknown. ViraFEST used viral peptide pools to expand antigen-specific CD4+ T cells before sequencing. The culture ran for nine to eleven days, and then CD4+ T cells were isolated. People in the vaccine group had not been infected with SARS-CoV-2 before, and their nucleocapsid antibodies were negative. Every well got some 1.8 million PBMC, which were grown with around 10 IU/ml IL-2 and 8.5 to 10 ug/ml peptides. IL-2 medium took the place of half the medium on both days 3 and 7.

Regarding the study as a whole: A shortage of convalescent patients and an absence of early post-infection timepoints characterized the study. Cross-reactivity with common cold coronaviruses was shown by only 1 of 255 vaccine-induced clones in healthy vaccinees.

V and J are TRBV7-9 and TRBJ1-4; the D is unclear. This receptor was taken from a human donor who received a COVID-19 vaccine. The sequencing here drew on CD4+ T cells from PBMCs cultured with HCoV-OC43 spike peptides, taken before COVID-19 vaccination. Subset reported: HCoV-OC43 spike overlapping peptide pool stimulation. DNA of the CDR3: TGTGCCAGCAGCTTACGGCAGCTGGAAAAACTGTTTTTT. It codes for CASSLRQLEKLFF.